The TCR beta chain under discussion was sequenced for a study of human T cells and chemical hapten exposure. The sample holds a few counts of this clonotype. During construction of the library, unique molecular identifiers were attached to individual cDNA molecules for quantitative, reproducible TCR counting. Via MiXCR, TCRdb re-called the RACE reads, giving one row per CDR3 protein. The profile shows about 130,000 distinct CDR3 sequences, 9% to 10% of them singletons. Documented time point: healthy volunteer bleed at 2 weeks. Unfractionated whole blood yielded total RNA. This sequence was found in a male donor in good health. Some clones in this sample may be carry-over from other donors' samples. Sequencing was done on a sample of whole blood.

The CDR3 nucleotides read TGTGCCAGCAGTGAGACGGGAGTCTCACCCCTCCACTTT. Translation gives CASSETGVSPLHF. This chain links TRBV6-1 with TRBJ1-6; D gene ambiguous. Germline V gene lookup returns CDR1 MNHNS and CDR2 SASEGT. V was trimmed by 3 bases and J by 10 bases, leaving 10 bases between them. This CDR3 has 13 residues.